The 28 T cell receptor beta chains given below trace back to one sample, sequenced in a study of shared clonotypes between healthy human individuals. Sequenced by immunoSEQ multiplex PCR; TCRdb stores in-frame clones only, minus some. Here the sample spans fewer than 1.6 million clones, around 98.5% being singletons. The sample consisted of naive CD4+ T cells sorted from blood. Described subset: CD45RA+ positively selected. The receptors derive from a man aged 25-45 years in good health.

V and J are TRBV28 and TRBJ2-7, with 8 bases fitting TRBD1. J was trimmed by 5 bases and V by 3 bases; bases with no gene match: 6. The CDR3 covers 14 residues. Germline values: CDR1 MDHEN, CDR2 SYDVKM. The CDR3 is CASSLSRGQDEQYF. CDR3 nucleotides: TGTGCCAGCAGTTTGTCCAGGGGGCAGGACGAGCAGTACTTC.

As regards this clone: Other DNA sequences within the sample encode an identical CDR3. The chain employs TRBV9 and TRBJ2-5, with 11 positions matching TRBD2. Germline CDR1 and CDR2: SGDLS and YYNGEE. V shed 1 base and J 5 bases; nucleotides not matched to a gene: 1. The CDR3 spans 14 residues. CDR3 amino acids: CASSVTSGSETQYF. In nucleotides, the CDR3 is TGTGCCAGCAGCGTAACTAGCGGGAGTGAGACCCAGTACTTC.

The chain uses TRBV18 and TRBJ1-5, with 7 nucleotides matching TRBD1. The germline CDR1 and CDR2 sequences are KGHSH and LQKENI. V was pared by 5 bases and J by 8 bases, with 6 bases of the junction left unmatched. CDR3 size: 13 residues. The DNA for the CDR3 is TGTGCCAGCTCATTACGTGGGACAGAGCCCCAGCATTTT. Residues: CASSLRGTEPQHF.

As to this clone: Other DNA sequences of this sample code for an identical CDR3. The V gene is TRBV6-6, the J gene TRBJ2-1; D unclear. There are 11 residues in the CDR3. Between the trimmed V and J ends, which lost 2 bases and 7 bases, there was a span of 3 bases. CDR1 is MNHNY, CDR2 SVGAGI, per germline (reference sequence). The CDR3 here is CASSYPNEQFF. The CDR3 DNA sequence: TGTGCCAGCAGTTACCCAAATGAGCAGTTCTTC.

The V gene is TRBV9, the J gene TRBJ2-3; D ambiguous. Germline CDR1 is SGDLS and CDR2 is YYNGEE. CDR3 length equals 15 residues. V was shortened by 0 bases and J by 1 base, with 9 bases between the two germline ends. The CDR3 protein is CASSVGSSRTDTQYF. Written as DNA, the CDR3 is TGTGCCAGCAGCGTAGGAAGCAGCCGCACAGATACGCAGTATTTT.

The V gene is TRBV5-4, the J gene TRBJ1-2, with D perhaps matching TRBD1 (6 bases). This CDR3 spans 15 amino acids. CDR1 is SGHNT, CDR2 YYREEE, per germline (reference sequence). Trimming pared 3 bases from V and 4 bases from J, leaving 16 bases between. The CDR3 DNA reads as TGTGCCAGCAGCTGGGACGTGGCAGGGGTCTATGGCTACACCTTC. This sequence encodes CASSWDVAGVYGYTF.

This chain connects TRBV10-3 to TRBJ2-7, with TRBD2 matching over 8 bases. The CDR3 loop spans 14 amino acids. The germline V gene encodes CDR1 ENHRY and CDR2 SYGVKD. V dropped 3 bases and J dropped 5; count of bases not matched to a gene: 6. The CDR3 loop is CAISEAREGHEQYF. In DNA, the CDR3 is TGTGCCATCAGTGAAGCCCGGGAGGGACACGAGCAGTACTTC.

This chain connects TRBV9 to TRBJ2-7; D is unclear. The CDR3 is 12 residues long. Trimming shortened V by 4 bases and J by 1 base, and 6 bases separated the two germline ends. Germline V gene sequence: CDR1 SGDLS, CDR2 YYNGEE. The chain's CDR3 is CASSTDSYEQYF. CDR3 nucleotides: TGTGCCAGCAGCACGGATTCCTACGAGCAGTACTTC.

The chain joins TRBV29-1 to TRBJ2-1, with 7 nucleotides matching TRBD2. In germline, CDR1 is SQVTM, CDR2 ANQGSEA. Trimming removed 4 bases from V and 6 bases from J; junction bases left unmatched: 6. This CDR3 is built from 13 residues. The CDR3 DNA is TGCAGCGTTGGGCGGGGGAGGGCCAATGAGCAGTTCTTC. Its protein is CSVGRGRANEQFF.

J is TRBJ2-1 and V is TRBV11-2; no clear D gene. The CDR3 has 17 amino acids. Germline CDR1 reads SGHAT; CDR2 reads FQNNGV. V dropped 5 bases and J dropped 0 bases, with 17 bases sitting between them. The CDR3: CASSPRTGPNSYNEQFF. The CDR3 nucleotides are TGTGCCAGCAGCCCCCGGACGGGTCCCAACTCCTACAATGAGCAGTTCTTC.

This chain links TRBV2 with TRBJ2-7; D perhaps matches TRBD2 (6 bases). Germline V lookup: CDR1 SNHLY, CDR2 FYNNEI. The CDR3 has 13 amino acids. V gave up 11 bases and J gave up 2 bases, with 16 bases separating them. The CDR3 DNA sequence: TGTGCCTGCGCCTTAGCGGTCGCCTACGAGCAGTACTTC. It yields the protein CACALAVAYEQYF.

The chain combines TRBV6-1 with TRBJ2-1; possible D gene TRBD1, 6 bases. The CDR3 loop spans 13 amino acids. The germline V gene has CDR1 MNHNS and CDR2 SASEGT. The V and J ends lost 2 bases and 7 bases respectively, with 9 bases between them. CDR3 residues: CASSERDKNEQFF. Here the CDR3 DNA reads TGTGCCAGCAGTGAACGGGACAAGAATGAGCAGTTCTTC.

This clone was observed once. The chain links TRBV6-5 to TRBJ1-3; D gene uncertain. The CDR3 has 15 amino acids. In germline, CDR1 is MNHEY, CDR2 SVGAGI. V gave up 7 bases and J gave up 4 bases, with 17 bases separating them. CDR3 bases: TGTGCCAGCACGCCGGCCGGGAGGTCGGGAAACACCATATATTTT. Translated, it gives CASTPAGRSGNTIYF.

The rearrangement joins TRBV7-2 to TRBJ2-5; D is undetermined. This CDR3 contains 14 residues. Germline V gene sequence: CDR1 SGHTA, CDR2 FQGNSA. Trimming took 2 bases from V and 5 from J, leaving 12 bases between them. The CDR3 loop is CASSLKGRVETQYF. CDR3 sequence (DNA): TGTGCCAGCAGCTTAAAGGGCCGGGTGGAGACCCAGTACTTC.

Notes on this clone: Other nucleotide sequences from this sample produce the same CDR3. The V call is TRBV7-2, the J call TRBJ2-7; 10 bases line up with TRBD2. The CDR3 length is 15 residues. CDR1 SGHTA and CDR2 FQGNSA come from the germline V gene. Trimming removed 0 bases from V and 3 bases from J; junction bases left unmatched: 2. CDR3 sequence: CASSLAASGSYEQYF. The CDR3 bases are TGTGCCAGCAGCTTAGCTGCTAGCGGGAGCTACGAGCAGTACTTC.

The rearrangement uses TRBV10-3 and TRBJ2-3; 10 bases map to TRBD2. The CDR3 is 14 residues long. Trimming took 6 bases from V and 6 from J; bases not matched to a gene: 6. Germline V gives CDR1 ENHRY, CDR2 SYGVKD. The CDR3 loop is CAIRPGLALDTQYF. In DNA, the CDR3 is TGTGCCATCAGACCGGGACTAGCGTTGGATACGCAGTATTTT.

The genes are TRBV18 and TRBJ2-5, with D perhaps TRBD1 (6 bases). The germline V and J ends were trimmed by 4 bases and 5 bases, with 14 bases remaining between them. This CDR3 spans 14 amino acids. Germline loops: CDR1 KGHSH, CDR2 LQKENI. The DNA of the CDR3 is TGTGCCAGCTCACAGTACAGGGATTCGGAGACCCAGTACTTC. Residues: CASSQYRDSETQYF. Based on the CDR3 plus reference TRBV18 and TRBJ2-5, the full variable domain is NAGVMQNPRHLVRRRGQEARLRCSPMKGHSHVYWYRQLPEEGLKFMVYLQKENIIDESGMPKERFSAEFPKEGPSILRIQQVVRGDSAAYFCASSQYRDSETQYFGPGTRLLVL.

The V and J genes are TRBV10-3 and TRBJ2-1, with 9 bases that match TRBD2. The CDR3 is 15 residues long. The ends lost 6 bases at V and 4 bases at J; junction bases unmatched: 7. CDR1 is ENHRY, CDR2 SYGVKD, per germline. The CDR3 nucleotides are TGTGCCATCAGGGTAGCGGGAGAGGGATACAATGAGCAGTTCTTC. Translation gives CAIRVAGEGYNEQFF.

The chain couples TRBV18 to TRBJ2-1; 8 nucleotides agree with TRBD1. Trimming took 2 bases from V and 4 from J; bases not matched to a gene: 4. The germline V gene encodes CDR1 KGHSH and CDR2 LQKENI. The CDR3 runs 15 residues. The CDR3 region is CASSPGTGIYNEQFF. As DNA, the CDR3 is TGTGCCAGCTCACCAGGGACAGGCATATACAATGAGCAGTTCTTC.

This chain uses TRBV10-3 with TRBJ1-2; no firm D call. V lost 0 bases and J lost 4, with 15 bases in between. Germline lookup yields CDR1 ENHRY and CDR2 SYGVKD. The CDR3 runs to 16 residues. The CDR3 loop is CAISESSRPSSYGYTF. The DNA of the CDR3 is TGTGCCATCAGTGAGTCGTCCCGCCCGAGCTCCTATGGCTACACCTTC.

The chain recombines TRBV18 with TRBJ2-5; 8 bases are a match to TRBD1. The CDR3 is 14 residues long. V gave up 3 bases and J gave up 4 bases; unmatched junction bases: 4. The V gene's germline CDR1 is KGHSH and CDR2 LQKENI. The CDR3 here is CASSPKDRAETQYF. The CDR3 bases are TGTGCCAGCTCACCGAAGGACAGGGCAGAGACCCAGTACTTC.

This chain uses TRBV19 with TRBJ1-4, with D hard to call. The germline V gene encodes CDR1 LNHDA and CDR2 SQIVND (reference sequence). The V end lost 5 bases, the J end lost 6 bases, and 13 bases lay between the germline ends. The CDR3 extends over 14 amino acids. The CDR3 loop is CASSGPGSDEKLFF. CDR3 coding DNA: TGTGCCAGTAGTGGCCCCGGGAGCGATGAAAAACTGTTTTTT.

The rearrangement links TRBV19 to TRBJ2-1; D is possibly TRBD1 or TRBD2 (5 bases each). Trimming removed 1 base at V and 0 bases at J, with 10 bases between. CDR3 length: 16 amino acids. The germline gives CDR1 LNHDA, CDR2 SQIVND (reference sequence). For the CDR3, the DNA is TGTGCCAGTAGTATAGGGGGGACCCGCTCCTACAATGAGCAGTTCTTC. It encodes CASSIGGTRSYNEQFF.

The V call is TRBV7-6, the J call TRBJ1-4; D unresolved. Germline values: CDR1 SGHVS, CDR2 FNYEAQ. The CDR3 consists of 18 residues. V lost 1 base, J lost 5 bases, and 20 bases lay in between. This CDR3 reads CASSLVLRPANENEKLFF. Here the CDR3 DNA reads TGTGCCAGCAGCTTAGTCCTGAGGCCAGCCAACGAGAATGAAAAACTGTTTTTT.

As regards this clone: One end of the junction fails to match germline, which may point to a read error. This chain links TRBV28 with TRBJ1-4; no clear D. The V gene's germline CDR1 is MDHEN and CDR2 SYDVKM. The CDR3 length is 14 residues. The CDR3 coding sequence is TGTGCCAGCAGTTTATTGGGCAGTAATAAAAAACTGTTTTTT. Translated, it gives CASSLLGSNKKLFF.

V is TRBV27 and J is TRBJ2-7, with TRBD2 matching 8 bases. This CDR3 spans 13 amino acids. V was pared by 4 bases and J by 4 bases, with 3 bases of the junction left unmatched. CDR1 MNHEY and CDR2 SMNVEV come from the germline V gene (reference sequence). The CDR3 coding sequence is TGTGCCAGCAGTTACAGCGGGAGTTACGAGCAGTACTTC. Translation: CASSYSGSYEQYF.

The chain uses TRBV19 and TRBJ1-2; D gene uncertain. Germline CDR1 LNHDA, CDR2 SQIVND (reference sequence). The CDR3 contains 14 residues. V dropped 2 bases and J dropped 10 bases, with 17 bases sitting between them. CDR3 sequence (DNA): TGTGCCAGTAGTATACTAACCGGGGAGAGACCCTACACCTTC. It specifies CASSILTGERPYTF.

The gene calls are TRBV5-1 and TRBJ2-7, with 15 bases that match TRBD2. The junction had 4 bases not matched to a gene; V was cut back by 0 bases and J by 0 bases. Germline assignment: CDR1 SGHRS and CDR2 YFSETQ. This CDR3 has 18 amino acids. The CDR3 spells CASSLGGLAGGLSYEQYF. In DNA form, the CDR3 reads TGCGCCAGCAGCTTGGGGGGACTAGCGGGAGGACTCTCCTACGAGCAGTACTTC.